These 19 T cell receptor beta chains originate from one sample sequenced in a study of early T cells in non-severe SARS-CoV-2 infection. TCRdb re-derived calls from the 5' RACE reads in MiXCR, one entry per CDR3 protein. Here the sample spans 55,000 to 65,000 distinct CDR3 sequences, 10% being singletons. The sequencing sample was made of whole blood. The source is an adult who was a healthcare worker with PCR-confirmed SARS-CoV-2 infection or an uninfected control (not recorded which).

In this sample, this clonotype turned up many times. This chain joins TRBV12-3 or TRBV12-4 and TRBJ2-1, with D perhaps being TRBD1 or TRBD2 (5 bases each). V was pared by 3 bases and J by 7 bases, with 13 bases between. The CDR3 is made up of 14 amino acids. This CDR3 is CASSFSGTENEQFF. The CDR3 region has the DNA TGTGCCAGCAGTTTCTCCGGGACGGAGAATGAGCAGTTCTTC.

This rearrangement joins TRBV7-2 to TRBJ1-1, with TRBD1 identical over 10 bases. The CDR3 covers 15 residues. V lost 2 bases to trimming and J lost 4 bases; unmatched junction nucleotides: 4. Germline values: CDR1 SGHTA, CDR2 FQGNSA. The CDR3 protein is CASSLRDRGATEAFF. In DNA form, the CDR3 reads TGTGCCAGCAGCTTACGGGACAGGGGAGCCACTGAAGCTTTCTTT.

CDR3 DNA sequence: TGTGCCAGCAGATATACAGGGGGCTTTTATGGCTACACCTTC. Translation: CASRYTGGFYGYTF. V gene TRBV7-9 combines with J gene TRBJ1-2; 9 bases map to TRBD1. This CDR3 is built from 14 residues. The germline gives CDR1 SEHNR, CDR2 FQNEAQ (reference sequence). V lost 6 bases and J lost 5; bases outside the gene matches: 7.

The chain has TRBV11-2 and TRBJ2-1; the D call may be TRBD1 or TRBD2 (5 bases each). Germline-derived CDR1 and CDR2 are SGHAT and FQNNGV. V was trimmed by 6 bases and J by 0 bases, leaving 12 bases between them. The CDR3 covers 15 residues. The DNA of the CDR3 is TGTGCCAGCAGGGGGACCCTGACCTCCTACAATGAGCAGTTCTTC. Amino acids: CASRGTLTSYNEQFF.

This clonotype was picked up a small number of times. This sequence joins TRBV18 and TRBJ2-5; TRBD2 matches at 7 bases. Germline CDR1 is KGHSH and CDR2 is LQKENI. The J segment lost 1 base and the V segment lost 1 base, leaving 0 bases of the junction unmatched. CDR3 length: 14 amino acids. CDR3 in DNA: TGTGCCAGCTCACCACGGACTAGCCAAGAGACCCAGTACTTC. Translation: CASSPRTSQETQYF.

This sequence joins TRBV30 and TRBJ2-1; 8 positions agree with TRBD2. The length of the CDR3 is 11 residues. The germline gives CDR1 GTSNPN, CDR2 SVGIG (reference sequence). With 7 bases clipped from V and 13 bases from J, the junction kept 9 bases outside the gene matches. In nucleotides, the CDR3 is TGTGCCTCTGGATCCCGGACTAGCCAGTTCTTC. Amino acids: CASGSRTSQFF.

This clonotype was counted ten times or more. The chain uses TRBV5-1 and TRBJ2-1; 8 bases map to TRBD2. The CDR3 extends over 17 amino acids. Germline CDR1 reads SGHRS; CDR2 reads YFSETQ. V gave up 4 bases and J gave up 9 bases; unmatched junction bases: 18. The CDR3 bases are TGCGCCAGCAGCCCGGGACGGGGGGGTTCCGGACTTGGTGAGCAGTTCTTC. Its protein product is CASSPGRGGSGLGEQFF.

In this sample, this clonotype turned up many times. The chain links TRBV11-3 to TRBJ2-5; no clear D. V shed 1 base and J shed 5 bases, with 11 bases lying between them. Germline V lookup: CDR1 SGHNT, CDR2 YENEEA. The CDR3 spans 14 residues. The CDR3 DNA reads TGTGCCAGCAGCTTAGGAGGACCGATCGAGACCCAGTACTTC. Translated, it gives CASSLGGPIETQYF.

This clonotype came up many times. The genes are TRBV23-1 and TRBJ2-5; D perhaps matches TRBD1 (5 bases). TRBV23-1 is treated as an ORF (open reading frame) with a function not yet certain. This CDR3 comprises 18 residues. Trimming stripped 8 bases from V and 4 bases from J, with 29 bases between. CDR3 region: CASGGVRARKGRGETQYF. CDR3 DNA: TGCGCCAGCGGCGGTGTCAGGGCGAGAAAAGGAAGAGGAGAGACCCAGTACTTC.

The sample holds many counts of this clonotype. This chain joins TRBV15 and TRBJ2-6; D possibly corresponds to TRBD2 (6 bases). CDR1 is LNHNV, CDR2 YYDKDF, per germline (reference sequence). This CDR3 has 17 residues. V shed 0 bases and J shed 2 bases, with 11 bases lying between them. This chain's CDR3 is CATSRDAGYPGANVLTF. CDR3 nucleotide sequence: TGTGCCACCAGCAGAGATGCGGGGTACCCTGGGGCCAACGTCCTGACTTTC.

At least ten counts were recorded for this clonotype. The chain has TRBV29-1 and TRBJ1-2; D not certain. V lost 7 bases and J 6 bases, leaving 12 bases between the germline ends. CDR1 is SQVTM, CDR2 ANQGSEA, per germline. This CDR3 region has 11 residues. The CDR3 spells CSAVSGHGYTF. The DNA for the CDR3 is TGCAGCGCTGTTTCCGGACATGGCTACACCTTC.

In its sample, this clonotype was seen a few times. V usage is TRBV19 and J usage is TRBJ2-7, with 9 bases that match TRBD2. There are 19 residues in the CDR3. V shed 6 bases, J shed 3 bases, and the junction held 21 bases outside the gene matches. CDR1 is LNHDA and CDR2 is SQIVND in the germline V gene (reference sequence). CDR3 region: CASSGLVNSGSSLGYEQYF. In DNA form, the CDR3 reads TGTGCCAGTAGCGGTTTGGTGAATAGCGGGAGTTCCCTGGGCTACGAGCAGTACTTC.

This clonotype appeared a few times. The chain combines TRBV27 with TRBJ1-4, with D possibly being TRBD1 (6 bases). The CDR3 totals 15 residues. V was clipped by 4 bases and J by 8 bases, with 17 bases between them. Germline V lookup: CDR1 MNHEY, CDR2 SMNVEV (reference sequence). DNA of the CDR3: TGTGCCAGCAGTTGGGGGGCGGACGACCCAGAAAAACTGTTTTTT. It encodes CASSWGADDPEKLFF.

This clonotype was detected a few times. The V gene is TRBV5-1, the J gene TRBJ2-1; 12 bases match TRBD2. Unmatched junction bases numbered 5, after V lost 2 bases and J lost 5 bases. Germline CDR1 is SGHRS and CDR2 is YFSETQ. This CDR3 spans 16 amino acids. The CDR3 DNA reads as TGCGCCAGCAGCTTAAGACTAGCGGGGGCAAACAATGAGCAGTTCTTC. As protein: CASSLRLAGANNEQFF.

This clonotype was recorded many times. The V call is TRBV7-9, the J call TRBJ1-1; D is perhaps TRBD1 (5 bases). The germline V and J ends were trimmed by 1 base and 9 bases, with 12 bases remaining between them. From germline, CDR1 is SEHNR and CDR2 FQNEAQ (reference sequence). This CDR3 region has 13 residues. CDR3 DNA: TGTGCCAGCAGCTTAGAGATTGCAGGGAAAGCTTTCTTT. It specifies CASSLEIAGKAFF.

This clonotype was counted ten times or more. The V call is TRBV6-6, the J call TRBJ2-1; 7 bases match TRBD2. CDR1 and CDR2 (germline): MNHNY, SVGAGI (reference sequence). This CDR3 is built from 17 residues. With V trimmed by 0 bases and J by 7 bases, 12 bases remained unmatched. CDR3 residues: CASSYSSVRAGPNEQFF. CDR3 in DNA: TGTGCCAGCAGTTACTCCTCGGTTCGAGCGGGGCCGAATGAGCAGTTCTTC.

The rearrangement links TRBV29-1 to TRBJ2-5; D call uncertain. This CDR3 is built from 12 residues. Germline V CDR1 and CDR2: SQVTM, ANQGSEA. In DNA form, the CDR3 reads TGCACCATCTCCCTAGGGATAGAGACCCAGTACTTC. Its translation is CTISLGIETQYF. Full variable domain (missing parts from reference TRBV29-1 and TRBJ2-5): SAVISQKPSRDICQRGTSLTIQCQVDSQVTMMFWYRQQPGQSLTLIATANQGSEATYESGFVIDKFPISRPNLTFSTLTVSNMSPEDSSIYLCTISLGIETQYFGPGTRLLVL.

This clonotype showed up many times. This chain connects TRBV14 to TRBJ1-2; unclear D gene. Germline CDR1 is SGHDN and CDR2 is FVKESK. V lost 0 bases to trimming and J lost 8 bases, with 13 bases between them. This CDR3 comprises 14 residues. CDR3 DNA sequence: TGTGCCAGCAGCCAAGATCTTTACGGCAGGGGCTACACCTTC. This translates into CASSQDLYGRGYTF.

The genes are TRBV11-3 and TRBJ2-1; 10 bases fit TRBD1. CDR1 and CDR2 (germline): SGHNT, YENEEA. This CDR3 has 14 residues. Losses at the gene ends were 3 bases for V and 7 bases for J; bases not matched to a gene: 3. The CDR3 protein is CASSFRQGANEQFF. The CDR3 DNA reads TGTGCCAGCAGCTTTCGACAGGGGGCGAATGAGCAGTTCTTC.